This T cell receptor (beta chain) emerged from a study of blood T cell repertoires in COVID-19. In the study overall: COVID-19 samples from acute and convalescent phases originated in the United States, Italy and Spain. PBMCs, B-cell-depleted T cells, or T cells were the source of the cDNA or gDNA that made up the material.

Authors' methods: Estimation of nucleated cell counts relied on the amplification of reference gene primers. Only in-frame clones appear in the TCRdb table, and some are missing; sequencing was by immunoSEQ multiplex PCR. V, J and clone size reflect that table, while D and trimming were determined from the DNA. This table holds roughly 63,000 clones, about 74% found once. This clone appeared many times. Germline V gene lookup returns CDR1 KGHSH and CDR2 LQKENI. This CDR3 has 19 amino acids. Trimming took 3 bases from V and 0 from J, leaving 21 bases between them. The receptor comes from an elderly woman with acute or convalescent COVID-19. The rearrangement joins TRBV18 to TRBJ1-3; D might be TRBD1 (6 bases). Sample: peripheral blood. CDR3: CASSPRAGGSQNSGNTIYF. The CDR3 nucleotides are TGTGCCAGCTCACCCCGTGCTGGGGGCAGTCAAAACTCTGGAAACACCATATATTTT.